The next 13 T cell receptor beta chains were all read from a single sample in a study of STAT5B mutations in CD4+ large granular lymphocyte leukemia. Clones were sequenced by immunoSEQ multiplex PCR, and TCRdb holds only the in-frame ones, with some missing. The sample carries 30,000 to 40,000 clones, 69% recorded once. Sequenced material: CD4+ T cells from blood buffy coats. These receptors were taken from a human donor in good health.

The chain joins TRBV6-5 to TRBJ2-7; TRBD2 agrees at 7 bases. V was pared by 10 bases and J by 5 bases, with 14 bases of the junction left unmatched. The length of the CDR3 is 14 residues. From germline, CDR1 is MNHEY and CDR2 SVGAGI. CDR3 amino acids: CATSWEGMGHEQYF. The CDR3 DNA reads as TGTGCCACCTCCTGGGAGGGAATGGGTCACGAGCAGTACTTC.

The V and J genes are TRBV7-2 and TRBJ1-3; D gene uncertain. Germline CDR1 is SGHTA and CDR2 is FQGNSA. The CDR3 runs 12 residues. Trimming took off 5 bases at V and 6 bases at J, with 8 bases between the two ends. The CDR3: CASSLSTNTIYF. In nucleotides, the CDR3 is TGTGCCAGCAGCCTCAGTACAAACACCATATATTTT.

V usage is TRBV6-1 and J usage is TRBJ1-5; D ambiguous. The CDR3 consists of 12 residues. CDR1 is MNHNS, CDR2 SASEGT, per germline. V was shortened by 2 bases and J by 8 bases, with 7 bases between the two germline ends. CDR3 coding DNA: TGTGCCAGCAGTGAACAGAAGGAGCCCCAGCATTTT. As protein: CASSEQKEPQHF.

A few counts support this clone. V usage is TRBV28 and J usage is TRBJ1-6; D might be TRBD1 (6 bases). The germline V and J ends were trimmed by 7 bases and 9 bases, with 19 bases remaining between them. There are 15 residues in the CDR3. Per the germline V gene, CDR1 is MDHEN and CDR2 is SYDVKM. The CDR3 loop is CASTLGGVRGSPLHF. CDR3 nucleotide sequence: TGTGCCAGCACCCTGGGGGGCGTGAGGGGTTCACCCCTCCACTTT.

This clone was detected once. The chain combines TRBV5-4 with TRBJ2-1, with D possibly being TRBD2 (6 bases). The CDR3 is 14 residues long. Per the germline V gene, CDR1 is SGHNT and CDR2 is YYREEE (reference sequence). V was shortened by 0 bases and J by 5 bases, with 9 bases between the two germline ends. The CDR3 DNA reads as TGTGCCAGCAGCTTGGTAGGGAGGAACAATGAGCAGTTCTTC. Translation gives CASSLVGRNNEQFF.

On this clone itself: One junction end disagrees with the germline gene, perhaps due to a read error. The chain is built from TRBV10-3 and TRBJ1-1, with unresolved D. Germline assignment: CDR1 ENHRY and CDR2 SYGVKD. The CDR3 runs 12 residues. In nucleotides, the CDR3 is TGTGCCATCCGTGAGGGAGGGACTGAAGCTTTCTTT. It is translated as CAIREGGTEAFF.

The sample holds a few counts of this clone. CDR3 region: CASSSPTGSQHF. The CDR3 bases are TGTGCCAGCAGTTCACCGACGGGCTCCCAGCATTTT. This chain connects TRBV28 to TRBJ1-5; no definite D call. The CDR3 is made up of 12 amino acids. Trimming stripped 4 bases from V and 11 bases from J, with 12 bases between. CDR1 MDHEN and CDR2 SYDVKM come from the germline V gene.

The chain carries TRBV4-3 and TRBJ1-3; D is undetermined. Trimming cost V 0 bases and J 0 bases, with 12 bases left between them. Germline CDR1 reads LGHNA; CDR2 reads YSLEER. This CDR3 spans 17 amino acids. CDR3 sequence reads: CASSQDVPGPSGNTIYF. The CDR3, as DNA: TGCGCCAGCAGCCAAGACGTGCCAGGTCCCTCTGGAAACACCATATATTTT.

This chain connects TRBV30 to TRBJ2-5; perhaps TRBD2 as D (5 bases). V lost 2 bases and J 1 base, leaving 14 bases between the germline ends. This CDR3 is 15 amino acids long. Germline CDR1 reads GTSNPN; CDR2 reads SVGIG (reference sequence). The CDR3 sequence is CAWSFFVGLQETQYF. As DNA, the CDR3 is TGTGCCTGGAGTTTCTTTGTCGGACTCCAAGAGACCCAGTACTTC.

The chain recombines TRBV30 with TRBJ2-1; the D is unclear. Germline loops: CDR1 GTSNPN, CDR2 SVGIG (reference sequence). The CDR3 extends over 11 amino acids. The V gene lost 5 bases and the J gene lost 2 bases, with 4 bases spanning the gap. The CDR3: CAWSPYNEQFF. The DNA for the CDR3 is TGTGCCTGGTCACCCTACAATGAGCAGTTCTTC.

In this sample, this clone turned up a few times. The chain joins TRBV19 to TRBJ2-5; unclear D gene. V lost 7 bases, J lost 1 base, and 13 bases lay in between. Germline CDR1 LNHDA, CDR2 SQIVND (reference sequence). The CDR3 is 14 amino acids. Here the CDR3 DNA reads TGTGCCAGTAAGGCAGGTAGCCTCCAAGAGACCCAGTACTTC. Amino acids: CASKAGSLQETQYF.

This chain links TRBV28 with TRBJ1-1, with D maybe TRBD1 (6 bases). V lost 4 bases and J lost 4, with 10 bases in between. This CDR3 contains 13 residues. CDR1 and CDR2 from the germline V gene are MDHEN and SYDVKM. CDR3 DNA sequence: TGTGCCAGCAGTTCGGGGGGCGGCACTGAAGCTTTCTTT. Translation: CASSSGGGTEAFF.

The chain couples TRBV9 to TRBJ1-1; the match to TRBD1 covers 10 bases. The CDR3 contains 15 residues. Germline values: CDR1 SGDLS, CDR2 YYNGEE. V lost 3 bases, J lost 1 base, and 3 bases stayed unmatched. The CDR3 coding sequence is TGTGCCAGCAGCGCGAGGACAGGGGGGAACACTGAAGCTTTCTTT. As protein: CASSARTGGNTEAFF.